This TCR beta chain is drawn from a study of cytomegalovirus exposure and HLA in healthy donors. About the research overall: Among 350 to 500 genotyped donors, around 80% fell in the Caucasian-associated ancestry cluster. Study-level results: In a later analysis, DRB1 alleles had the most associated TCRs; HLA-C alleles the fewest. Later on, analysis showed that most CMV-associated TCR beta chains appeared to be HLA-restricted.

Points on this clone: Its target is unknown.

PCR was performed using 60 Vbeta and 13 Jbeta primers. Using immunoSEQ multiplex PCR, the repertoire was profiled, and TCRdb retains in-frame clones only, with some absent. The sample includes 100,000 to 150,000 clones, about three quarters of them seen just once. The sequenced sample was PBMCs. The sequence derives from a woman aged 55-70 years in good health and CMV-seropositive.

CDR3 sequence reads: CASSTTGGGNQPQHF. DNA for the CDR3: TGTGCCAGCAGCACGACAGGGGGCGGCAATCAGCCCCAGCATTTT. This rearrangement joins TRBV6-5 to TRBJ1-5; TRBD1 agrees at 10 bases. Per the germline V gene, CDR1 is MNHEY and CDR2 is SVGAGI. The CDR3 consists of 15 residues. J was trimmed by 2 bases and V by 6 bases; bases with no gene match: 4.